Listed here is a single T cell receptor (beta chain). Source study methods: Amplification with reference gene primers provided the estimates of nucleated cell counts. Libraries were prepared by immunoSEQ multiplex PCR; TCRdb keeps only in-frame clonotypes and omits some of them. From that table come the V and J calls and clone size; the DNA was used to work out D and trimming. The sample holds 150,000 to 200,000 clones, about 92% seen once. V was trimmed by 4 bases and J by 5 bases, leaving 9 bases between them. Germline values: CDR1 SGHTA, CDR2 FQGNSA. CDR3 length equals 13 residues. The data belong to a study of blood T cell repertoires in COVID-19. Study as a whole: PBMCs, B-cell-depleted T cells, or T cells were the source of the cDNA or gDNA that made up the material.

The sample consisted of peripheral blood. The receptor comes from a woman aged 55-69 years with COVID-19, enrolled during active disease. This chain joins TRBV7-2 and TRBJ2-1; a weak D match, TRBD2 (5 bases). The CDR3 sequence is CASSSFGNNEQFF. The CDR3 DNA sequence: TGTGCCAGCAGCTCCTTCGGGAACAATGAGCAGTTCTTC.